This T cell receptor (beta chain) derives from a study of CD8+ T cells in alopecia areata. Germline-derived CDR1 and CDR2 are MGHRA and YSYEKL. V gave up 2 bases and J gave up 2 bases, with 7 bases separating them. The CDR3 spans 13 residues. This clone came up a few times. In each case, RNA was isolated and then reverse transcribed into cDNA as the sequencing template. The assay was immunoSEQ multiplex PCR, and TCRdb's table has in-frame clones only and misses some. The sample includes some 150,000 clones, approximately 65% of them seen just once. This receptor was identified in a human donor with alopecia areata. The specimen comprised CD8+ T cells sorted from blood, sampled at week 0. The genes are TRBV4-1 and TRBJ2-7, with D unresolved. Here the CDR3 reads CASSQSQAYEQYF. CDR3 nucleotides: TGCGCCAGCAGCCAATCGCAGGCCTACGAGCAGTACTTC.